This T cell receptor (beta chain) was captured in a study of blood T cell repertoires in COVID-19. Study at large: Nucleic acid was either cDNA or gDNA, and it came from T cells, B-cell-depleted T cells, or PBMCs.

It was during active infection that Seattle patients were enrolled and then longitudinally followed. In the study's own analysis: Researchers report that nucleated cell counts were estimated from reference gene primer amplification. The protocol was immunoSEQ multiplex PCR, while the TCRdb copy is restricted to in-frame clones and leaves out a portion. The DNA gave D and trimming, while V, J and clone size come from that table. The sample has tens of thousands of clones, 74% seen once. The TCR sequence derives from a man in his 70s with COVID-19, enrolled during active disease. The sample was peripheral blood.

The CDR3 coding sequence is TGTGCCAGCAGCCCCGGGCCTTCGGGGGGGCAGTTCTTC. Amino acids: CASSPGPSGGQFF. V is TRBV5-4 and J is TRBJ2-1, with 7 bases fitting TRBD2. Germline loops: CDR1 SGHNT, CDR2 YYREEE (reference sequence). This CDR3 comprises 13 residues. J was trimmed by 12 bases and V by 4 bases; bases with no gene match: 10.